This T cell receptor beta chain was sequenced for a study of STAT3 mutations in large granular lymphocyte leukemia. Overall study findings and caveats: In about 30% of the 18 patients, new TCR clonotypes emerged after therapy. Every T-LGLL patient had at least one immunodominant TCRbeta clonotype. Persisting codominant clonotypes may have hidden a small pathogenic clone.

In the case of this clone: Its antigen is still unknown.

The data were produced by immunoSEQ multiplex PCR, yet TCRdb's version contains in-frame clones alone and is incomplete. The sample consists of several thousand clones, around 80% of them appearing once. Source material: peripheral blood mononuclear cells. The clonotype was recovered from a man aged 35 to 55 with T-cell large granular lymphocyte leukemia. Some clones in this sample may be carry-over from other donors' samples.

Here the CDR3 DNA reads TGTGCCAGCAGCTTGAGCAGGGAGGCTGAAGCTTTCTTT. Protein: CASSLSREAEAFF. The V gene is TRBV5-4, the J gene TRBJ1-1, with a tentative D call TRBD1 (5 bases). Germline CDR1 SGHNT, CDR2 YYREEE (reference sequence). V lost 1 base, J lost 6 bases, and 10 bases lay in between. The length of the CDR3 is 13 residues.